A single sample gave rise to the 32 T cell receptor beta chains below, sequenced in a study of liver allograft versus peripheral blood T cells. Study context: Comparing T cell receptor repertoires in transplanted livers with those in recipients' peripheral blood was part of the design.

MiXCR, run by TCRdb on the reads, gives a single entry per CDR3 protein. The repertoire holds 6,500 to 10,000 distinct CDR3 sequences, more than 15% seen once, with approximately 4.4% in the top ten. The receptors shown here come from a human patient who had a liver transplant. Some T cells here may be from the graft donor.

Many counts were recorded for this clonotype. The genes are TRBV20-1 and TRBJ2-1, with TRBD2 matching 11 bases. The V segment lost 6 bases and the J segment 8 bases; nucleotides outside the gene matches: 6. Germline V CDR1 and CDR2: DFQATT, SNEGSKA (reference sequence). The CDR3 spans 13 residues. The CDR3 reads CSAYSGGDYEQFF. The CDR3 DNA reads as TGCAGTGCGTATAGCGGGGGGGATTATGAGCAGTTCTTC.

The CDR3 region has the DNA TGTGCCAGCAGCATGGGACAGGGGGTTGAGACCCAGTACTTC. This gives the protein CASSMGQGVETQYF. This chain uses TRBV7-9 with TRBJ2-5; 11 nucleotides align to TRBD1. V trimming: 5 bases; J trimming: 5 bases; junction bases outside the gene matches: 4. CDR1 and CDR2 (germline): SEHNR, FQNEAQ (reference sequence). This CDR3 is 14 amino acids long.

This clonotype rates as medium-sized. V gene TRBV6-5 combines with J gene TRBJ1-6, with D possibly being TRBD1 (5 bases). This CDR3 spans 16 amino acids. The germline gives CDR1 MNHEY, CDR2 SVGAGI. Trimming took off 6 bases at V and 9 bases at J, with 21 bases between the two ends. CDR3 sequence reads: CASSFNTGPTGSPLHF. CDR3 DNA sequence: TGTGCCAGCAGCTTCAACACCGGACCCACAGGTTCACCCCTCCACTTT.

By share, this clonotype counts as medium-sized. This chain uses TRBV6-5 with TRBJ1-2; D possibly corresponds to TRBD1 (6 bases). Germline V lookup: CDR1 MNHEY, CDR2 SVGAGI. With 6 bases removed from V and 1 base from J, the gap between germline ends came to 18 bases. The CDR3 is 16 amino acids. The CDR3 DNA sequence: TGTGCCAGCAGCCGAGGGAGGGGGACCCTTAACTATGGCTACACCTTC. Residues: CASSRGRGTLNYGYTF.

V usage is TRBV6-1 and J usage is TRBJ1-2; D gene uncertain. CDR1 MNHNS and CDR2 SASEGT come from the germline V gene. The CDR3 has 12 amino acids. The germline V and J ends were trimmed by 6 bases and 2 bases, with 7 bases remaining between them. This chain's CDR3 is CASRGNNYGYTF. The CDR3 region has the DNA TGTGCCAGCAGGGGTAACAACTATGGCTACACCTTC.

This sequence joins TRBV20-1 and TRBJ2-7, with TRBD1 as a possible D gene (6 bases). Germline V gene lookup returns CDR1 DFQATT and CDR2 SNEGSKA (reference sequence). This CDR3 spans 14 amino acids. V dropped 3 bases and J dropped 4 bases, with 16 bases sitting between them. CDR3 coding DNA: TGCAGTGCTAGGGAGCCGGGACACTCTTACGAGCAGTACTTC. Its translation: CSAREPGHSYEQYF.

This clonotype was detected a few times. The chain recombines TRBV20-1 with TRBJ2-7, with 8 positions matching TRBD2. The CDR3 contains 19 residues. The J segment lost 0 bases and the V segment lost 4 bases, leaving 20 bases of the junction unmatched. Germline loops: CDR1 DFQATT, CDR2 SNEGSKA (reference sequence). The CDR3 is CSATSNLLREGPGSYEQYF. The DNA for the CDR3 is TGCAGTGCTACGAGTAACCTCTTACGGGAGGGCCCAGGCTCCTACGAGCAGTACTTC.

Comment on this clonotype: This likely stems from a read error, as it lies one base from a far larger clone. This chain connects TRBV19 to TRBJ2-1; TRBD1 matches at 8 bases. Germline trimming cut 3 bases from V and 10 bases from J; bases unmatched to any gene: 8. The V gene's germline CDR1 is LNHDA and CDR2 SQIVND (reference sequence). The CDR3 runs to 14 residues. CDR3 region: CASSIETGAAEQFF. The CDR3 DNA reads TGTGCCAGTAGTATTGAGACAGGGGCCGCCGAGCAGTTCTTC.

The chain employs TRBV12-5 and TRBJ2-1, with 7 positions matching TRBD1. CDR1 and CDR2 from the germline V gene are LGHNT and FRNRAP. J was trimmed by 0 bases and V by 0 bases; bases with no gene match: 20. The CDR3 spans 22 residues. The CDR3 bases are TGTGCTAGTGGTTTGGTAGGCTACATTGAGGGGGCTCCCAATAGCTCCTACAATGAGCAGTTCTTC. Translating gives CASGLVGYIEGAPNSSYNEQFF.

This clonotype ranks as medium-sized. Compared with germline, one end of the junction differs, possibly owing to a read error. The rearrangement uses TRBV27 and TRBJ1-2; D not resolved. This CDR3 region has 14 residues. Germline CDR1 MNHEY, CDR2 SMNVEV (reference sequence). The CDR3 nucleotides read TGTGCCACCAGTTGGGGTAGGGAGGGCTATGGCTACACCTTC. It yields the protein CATSWGREGYGYTF.

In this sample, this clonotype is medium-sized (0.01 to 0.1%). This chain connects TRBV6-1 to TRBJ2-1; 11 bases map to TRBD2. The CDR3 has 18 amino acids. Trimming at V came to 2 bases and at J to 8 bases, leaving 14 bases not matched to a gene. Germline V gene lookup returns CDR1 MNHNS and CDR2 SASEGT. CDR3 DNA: TGTGCCAGCAGTGAATTGGCTAGCGGGAGGTACGCAGACGATGAGCAGTTCTTC. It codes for CASSELASGRYADDEQFF.

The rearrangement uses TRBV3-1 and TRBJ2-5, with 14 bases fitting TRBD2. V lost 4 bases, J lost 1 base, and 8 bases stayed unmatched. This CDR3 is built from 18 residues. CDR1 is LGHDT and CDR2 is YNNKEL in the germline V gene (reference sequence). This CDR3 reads CASSRRLAGGILQETQYF. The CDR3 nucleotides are TGTGCCAGCAGCCGAAGACTAGCGGGGGGGATCCTCCAAGAGACCCAGTACTTC.

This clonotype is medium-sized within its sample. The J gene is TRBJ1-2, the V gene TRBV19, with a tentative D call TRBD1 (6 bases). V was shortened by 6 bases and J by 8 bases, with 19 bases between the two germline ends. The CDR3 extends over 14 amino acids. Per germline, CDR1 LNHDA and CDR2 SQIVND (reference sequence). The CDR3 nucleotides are TGTGCCAGTAGGCGACTCACAGGGATTGGAGGCTACACCTTC. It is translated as CASRRLTGIGGYTF.

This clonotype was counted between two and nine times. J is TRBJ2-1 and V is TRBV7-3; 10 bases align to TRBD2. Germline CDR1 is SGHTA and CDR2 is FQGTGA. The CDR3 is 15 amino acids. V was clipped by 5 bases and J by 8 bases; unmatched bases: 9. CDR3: CASSPQAGGPDEQFF. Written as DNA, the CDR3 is TGTGCCAGCAGCCCTCAAGCGGGAGGGCCAGATGAGCAGTTCTTC. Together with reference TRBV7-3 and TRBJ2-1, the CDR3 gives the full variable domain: GAGVSQTPSNKVTEKGKYVELRCDPISGHTALYWYRQSLGQGPEFLIYFQGTGAADDSGLPNDRFFAVRPEGSVSTLKIQRTERGDSAVYLCASSPQAGGPDEQFFGPGTRLTVL.

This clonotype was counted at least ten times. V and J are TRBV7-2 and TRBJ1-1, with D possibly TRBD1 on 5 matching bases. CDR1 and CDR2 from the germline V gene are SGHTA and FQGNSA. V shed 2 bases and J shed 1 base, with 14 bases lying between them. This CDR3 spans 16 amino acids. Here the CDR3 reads CASSLRGTDANTEAFF. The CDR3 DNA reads TGTGCCAGCAGCTTACGGGGGACGGACGCGAACACTGAAGCTTTCTTT.

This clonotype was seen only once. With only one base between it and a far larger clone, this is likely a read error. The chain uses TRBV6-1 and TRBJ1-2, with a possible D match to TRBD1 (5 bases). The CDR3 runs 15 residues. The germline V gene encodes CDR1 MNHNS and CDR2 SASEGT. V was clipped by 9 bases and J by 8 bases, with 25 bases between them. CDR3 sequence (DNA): TGTGCCAGAAGCCTCATAGGGGATCTGAGGGAAGGCTACACCTTC. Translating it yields CARSLIGDLREGYTF.

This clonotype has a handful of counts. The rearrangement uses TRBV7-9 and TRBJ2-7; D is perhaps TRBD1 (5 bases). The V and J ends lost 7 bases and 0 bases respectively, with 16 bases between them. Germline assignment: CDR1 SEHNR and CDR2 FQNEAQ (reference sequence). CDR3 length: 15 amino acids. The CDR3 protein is CASIHGRDGSYEQYF. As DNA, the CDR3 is TGTGCCAGCATCCACGGCAGGGATGGCTCCTACGAGCAGTACTTC.

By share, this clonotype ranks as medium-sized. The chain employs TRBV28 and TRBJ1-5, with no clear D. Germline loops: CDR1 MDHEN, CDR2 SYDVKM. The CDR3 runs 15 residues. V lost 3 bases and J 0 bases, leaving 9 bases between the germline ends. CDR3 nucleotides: TGTGCCAGCAGTTTGGCGGACGCTAGCAATCAGCCCCAGCATTTT. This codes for CASSLADASNQPQHF.

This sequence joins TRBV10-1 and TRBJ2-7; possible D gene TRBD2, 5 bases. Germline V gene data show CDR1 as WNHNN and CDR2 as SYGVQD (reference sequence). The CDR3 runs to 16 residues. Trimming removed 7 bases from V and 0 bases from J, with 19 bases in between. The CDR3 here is CASTKLAGGGSYEQYF. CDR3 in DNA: TGCGCCAGCACAAAACTCGCGGGCGGTGGCTCCTACGAGCAGTACTTC.

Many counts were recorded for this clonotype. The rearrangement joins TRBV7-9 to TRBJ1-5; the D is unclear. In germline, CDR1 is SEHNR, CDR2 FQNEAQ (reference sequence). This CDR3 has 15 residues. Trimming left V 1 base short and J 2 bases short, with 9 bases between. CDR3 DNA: TGTGCCAGCAGCTTAGGGCCAGATGGCAATCAGCCCCAGCATTTT. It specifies CASSLGPDGNQPQHF.

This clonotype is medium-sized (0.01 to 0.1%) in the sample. The CDR3 coding sequence is TGTGCCAGCTCACCCCAGTGGGGAAAGTGGCTCTCTGGGGCCAACGTCCTGACTTTC. Encoded protein: CASSPQWGKWLSGANVLTF. The chain carries TRBV18 and TRBJ2-6; D is undetermined. The CDR3 loop spans 19 amino acids. CDR1 and CDR2 from the germline V gene are KGHSH and LQKENI. Deletions cut 3 bases from V and 0 bases from J, with 18 bases between.

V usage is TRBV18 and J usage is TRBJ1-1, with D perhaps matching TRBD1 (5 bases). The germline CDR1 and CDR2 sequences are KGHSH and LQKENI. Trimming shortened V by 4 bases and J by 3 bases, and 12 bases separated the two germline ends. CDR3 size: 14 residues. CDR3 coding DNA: TGTGCCAGCTCACAACAGGTGGGAGACACTGAAGCTTTCTTT. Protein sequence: CASSQQVGDTEAFF. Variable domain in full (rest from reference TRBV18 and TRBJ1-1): NAGVMQNPRHLVRRRGQEARLRCSPMKGHSHVYWYRQLPEEGLKFMVYLQKENIIDESGMPKERFSAEFPKEGPSILRIQQVVRGDSAAYFCASSQQVGDTEAFFGQGTRLTVV.

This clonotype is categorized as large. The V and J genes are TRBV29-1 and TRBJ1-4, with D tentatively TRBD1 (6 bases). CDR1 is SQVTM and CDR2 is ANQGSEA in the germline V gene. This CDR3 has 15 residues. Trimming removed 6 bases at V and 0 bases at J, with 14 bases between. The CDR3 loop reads CSVGSGATTNEKLFF. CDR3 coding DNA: TGCAGCGTGGGCTCGGGGGCGACAACTAATGAAAAACTGTTTTTT.

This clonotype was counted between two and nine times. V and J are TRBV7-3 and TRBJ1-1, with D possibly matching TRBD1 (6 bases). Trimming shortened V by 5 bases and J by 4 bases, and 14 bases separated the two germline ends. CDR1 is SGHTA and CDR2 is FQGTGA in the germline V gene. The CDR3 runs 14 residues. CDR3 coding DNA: TGTGCCAGCAGCACGATGGACAGTTCCACTGAAGCTTTCTTT. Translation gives CASSTMDSSTEAFF. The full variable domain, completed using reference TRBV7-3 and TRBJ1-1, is GAGVSQTPSNKVTEKGKYVELRCDPISGHTALYWYRQSLGQGPEFLIYFQGTGAADDSGLPNDRFFAVRPEGSVSTLKIQRTERGDSAVYLCASSTMDSSTEAFFGQGTRLTVV.

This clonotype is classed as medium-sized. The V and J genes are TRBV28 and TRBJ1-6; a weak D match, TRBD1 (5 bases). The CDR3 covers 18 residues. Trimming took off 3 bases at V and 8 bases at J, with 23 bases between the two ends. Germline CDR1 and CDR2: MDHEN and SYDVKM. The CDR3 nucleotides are TGTGCCAGCAGTTTTCAACGGGGGGGATCACGACCCGATTCACCCCTCCACTTT. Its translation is CASSFQRGGSRPDSPLHF.

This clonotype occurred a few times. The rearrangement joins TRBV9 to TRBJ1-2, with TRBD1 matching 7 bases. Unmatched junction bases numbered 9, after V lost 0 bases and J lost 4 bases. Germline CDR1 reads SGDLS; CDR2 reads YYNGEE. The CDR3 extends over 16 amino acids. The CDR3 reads CASSVGGGGSLYGYTF. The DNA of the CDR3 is TGTGCCAGCAGCGTAGGTGGAGGGGGCAGCCTCTATGGCTACACCTTC.

The CDR3 loop reads CASSLSGTGSYEQYF. CDR3 nucleotides: TGTGCCAGCAGTTTAAGCGGGACGGGCTCCTACGAGCAGTACTTC. The rearrangement joins TRBV28 to TRBJ2-7; TRBD2 matches at 7 bases. CDR3 length: 15 amino acids. The trim removed 2 bases at V and 0 bases at J, leaving 4 bases unmatched. Looked up from germline, CDR1 is MDHEN and CDR2 is SYDVKM.

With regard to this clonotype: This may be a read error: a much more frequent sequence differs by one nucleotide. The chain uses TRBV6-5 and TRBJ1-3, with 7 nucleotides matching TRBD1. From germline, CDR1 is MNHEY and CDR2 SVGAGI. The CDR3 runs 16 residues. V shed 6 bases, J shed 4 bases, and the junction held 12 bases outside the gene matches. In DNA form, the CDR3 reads TGTGCCAGCAGGCTGACAGGGCCTACTCCAGGAAACACCATATATTTT. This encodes CASRLTGPTPGNTIYF.

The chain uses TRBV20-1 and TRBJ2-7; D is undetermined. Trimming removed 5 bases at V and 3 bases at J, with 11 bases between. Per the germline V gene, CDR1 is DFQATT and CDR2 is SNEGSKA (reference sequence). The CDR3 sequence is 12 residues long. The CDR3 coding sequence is TGCAGTGCTGATGTGAGTAGCTACGAGCAGTACTTC. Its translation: CSADVSSYEQYF.

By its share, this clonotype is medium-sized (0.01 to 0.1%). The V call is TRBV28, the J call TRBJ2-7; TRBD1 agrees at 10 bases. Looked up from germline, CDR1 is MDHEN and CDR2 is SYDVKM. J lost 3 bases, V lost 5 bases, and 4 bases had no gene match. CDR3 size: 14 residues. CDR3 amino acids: CASSPWDRGYEQYF. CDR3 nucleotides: TGTGCCAGCAGTCCTTGGGACAGGGGCTACGAGCAGTACTTC.

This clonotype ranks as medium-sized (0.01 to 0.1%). CDR3 DNA sequence: TGTGCCAGCAGGCCCAGGGATGATGCCTACAATGAGCAGTTCTTC. It encodes CASRPRDDAYNEQFF. This chain uses TRBV6-5 with TRBJ2-1, with a weak D call TRBD1 (5 bases). The CDR3 extends over 15 amino acids. The V gene lost 6 bases and the J gene lost 2 bases, with 14 bases spanning the gap. Germline V gene sequence: CDR1 MNHEY, CDR2 SVGAGI.

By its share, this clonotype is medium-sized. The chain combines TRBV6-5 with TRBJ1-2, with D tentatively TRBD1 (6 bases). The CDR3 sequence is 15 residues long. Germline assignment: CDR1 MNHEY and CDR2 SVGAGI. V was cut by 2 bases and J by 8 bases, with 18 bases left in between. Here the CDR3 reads CASSYTLRDKGGYTF. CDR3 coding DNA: TGTGCCAGCAGTTACACGCTCCGGGACAAGGGGGGCTACACCTTC.